The entry below gives a single TCR beta chain sequence along with its context. Its binding antigen is unknown. Per-nucleotide qualities are absent, and no much larger clonotype sits a single base away. Sequenced on an Illumina NovaSeq 6000. Using 5'RACE with constant-segment primers, TCRalpha and TCRbeta cDNA libraries were constructed, with sample barcodes and unique molecular identifiers added in the process. RNA was extracted from every sample with Trizol reagent. The libraries were amplified in two PCR steps, and the second step added a second sample barcode and Illumina TruSeq adapters. Libraries were sequenced on an Illumina NovaSeq with 2 x 150 bp paired-end reads. As for the authors' bioinformatics: The reads were demultiplexed and collapsed into UMI-guided consensus sequences using migec v1.2.7. Using mixcr v2.1.11, UMI consensuses were aligned to TRA and TRB V and J templates and then assembled into clonotypes. Expanded or contracted clonotypes were those called significant by both edgeR and NoisET, with noise models trained on biological replicates. For edgeR calls, the cutoffs were a false discovery rate-adjusted p below 0.01 and a log2 fold-change threshold of 1. As an exploratory analysis of dynamics, PCA with hierarchical clustering was applied to max-normalized trajectories of the 1000 most abundant clonotypes. Separately sequenced CD4+ and CD8+ repertoires were used to assign the CD4 or CD8 phenotype of responding clones. TCRdb applied fastp at Q25 and MiXCR to the public reads, then kept only in-frame beta chains. Rows matching on CDR3 protein sequence are summarized as one entry with the most common DNA and genes. It is TCRdb's table, rather than the study itself, that gives the V and J calls and clone size. This sample comprises some 330,000 distinct CDR3 sequences, around 21% of them detected only once. The ten largest clones add up to around 12% of the sample.

The sample comes from a study of T-cell memory formation after mild COVID-19 (dated by TCRdb to about 2021). Turning to the overall study: TCR sequence clusters from the two donors were found to be largely donor specific. T-cell clones expanding and contracting after mild COVID-19 in two donors were tracked by longitudinal TCRalpha and TCRbeta repertoire sequencing. The cohort comprised two young, previously healthy adult volunteers, one female and one male.

General conclusions and limits of the study: Only a couple of mild cases were covered by the study, and larger cohorts that include severe cases with pre-infection samples were considered necessary. The detection of some responding clones in pre-infection memory suggests that pre-existing cross-reactive memory T cells joined the SARS-CoV-2 response. Contracting CD4+ clones were located mainly in the CM and EM memory subsets, whereas CD8+ clones were found to be enriched in EMRA. The second-wave clones that peaked on day 37 were not confirmed to be SARS-CoV-2 specific. Clones contracting from day 15 to 85 had balanced CD4/CD8 phenotypes, while a second wave expanding from day 15 to 37 was biased towards CD4+.

PBMCs were isolated by Ficoll-Paque density gradient centrifugation. The germline V gene supplies CDR1 SGHRS and CDR2 YFSETQ. The CDR3 contains 14 residues, cysteine and phenylalanine counted. The entry retains the CDR3 DNA only, 42 bases that are in frame from base 1. Ends trimmed: V by 4 bases, J by 6 bases; bases unmatched to a gene: 7. Specimen: PBMCs or a T cell subset sorted from them (not recorded which). This clonotype originated in an adult woman who had mild COVID-19 (a few samples of this study predate the infection). The sample titles of this study are shuffled in the database, so cell type and time point are left out; the donor was told from shared clones. The chain is made from TRBV5-1 and TRBJ2-3, and 8 junctional nucleotides match TRBD1. The nucleotide sequence is TGCGCCAGCAGCCCCGGGACAGGACTGGATACGCAGTATTTT. Translated, it reads CASSPGTGLDTQYF.